The rows below give T cell receptor beta chains drawn from one sample of a study of post-analysis software for immune sequencing data. TCRdb re-called the PCR reads with MiXCR, one entry per CDR3 protein. The data hold about 380,000 distinct CDR3 sequences, with 30% to 45% observed a single time. The sequenced material came from blood. These receptors came from a girl under 18 with multiple sclerosis. Both conserved end residues are part of each CDR3. D genes are given only for firm matches. Some rows have no size entry. The others give once, few or many, or a class for an expanded clone.

d_gene	abundance	v_gene	j_gene	CDR3nt	CDR3aa
NA	NA	TRBV3-1	TRBJ2-1	TGTGCCAGCGGGGCAACATCCTACAATGAGCAGTTCTTC	CASGATSYNEQFF
NA	NA	TRBV10-3	TRBJ2-2	TGTGCCATCAGACTTAACACCGGGGAGCTGTTTTTT	CAIRLNTGELFF
NA	NA	TRBV6-2/TRBV6-3	TRBJ2-7	TGTGCCAGCAGTCGCCGGGGGTCCGACGAGCAGTACTTC	CASSRRGSDEQYF
TRBD1	NA	TRBV28	TRBJ2-7	TGTGCCAGCAAATCCGGGACAGAGAACTCCTACGAGCAGTACTTC	CASKSGTENSYEQYF
NA	NA	TRBV15	TRBJ2-3	TGTGCCACCGAAGGACTGAGGGCAGGGCGAGATACGCAGTATTTT	CATEGLRAGRDTQYF
NA	NA	TRBV7-2	TRBJ2-1	TGTGCCAGCAGTTTGACCCCTTACAATGAGCAGTTCTTC	CASSLTPYNEQFF
NA	once	TRBV27	TRBJ2-7	TGTGCCAGCAGTTATCGGCCCATGACGGGTTACGAGCAGTACTTC	CASSYRPMTGYEQYF
NA	few	TRBV7-2	TRBJ2-6	TGTGCCAGCAGCTTAGCGTTAGTCTCCGCAGGGGCTGGGGCCAACGTCCTGACTTTC	CASSLALVSAGAGANVLTF
NA	few	TRBV5-5	TRBJ2-7	TGTGCCAGCGGAGAATGGGGTATGGTGGACGAGCAGTACTTC	CASGEWGMVDEQYF
NA	NA	TRBV6-5	TRBJ2-3	TGTGCCAGCAGCCCTCAAGGATTTCAAACCACAGATACGCAGTATTTT	CASSPQGFQTTDTQYF
NA	few	TRBV10-3	TRBJ2-3	TGTGCCATCAGTGGGGACCCAGATACGCAGTATTTT	CAISGDPDTQYF
NA	few	TRBV5-5	TRBJ1-1	TGTGCCAGCAGCTTGGGTCCGGGGCTGAACACTGAAGCTTTCTTT	CASSLGPGLNTEAFF
TRBD2	NA	TRBV20-1	TRBJ2-1	TGCAGTGCTAGAGGTGGCGGGGGGCCCAGCAATGAGCAGTTCTTC	CSARGGGGPSNEQFF
TRBD2	NA	TRBV2	TRBJ2-1	TGTGCCAGCAGTGTCTCAGCGGGGGGTGGGAATGAGCAGTTCTTC	CASSVSAGGGNEQFF
TRBD2	NA	TRBV7-6	TRBJ2-5	TGTGCCAGCAGCTCCTTGACTAGCTCCAAGGTGGAGACCCAGTACTTC	CASSSLTSSKVETQYF